These 22 T cell receptor beta chains were all obtained from the same sample, sequenced in a study of blood T cell repertoires in COVID-19. TCRdb keeps only in-frame clones here, not all; method: immunoSEQ multiplex PCR. The repertoire has more than 350,000 clones, about 89% of them found once; the top ten carry around 3%. The material sequenced was peripheral blood. The source of these receptors is a woman aged 30 to 39 with COVID-19, enrolled during active disease.

The V and J genes are TRBV3-1 (or the pseudogene TRBV3-2) and TRBJ2-3, with 7 bases aligning to TRBD2. The CDR3 runs to 17 residues. Trimming removed 4 bases from V and 1 base from J; junction bases left unmatched: 11. CDR1 and CDR2 from the germline V gene are LGHDT and YNNKEL (reference sequence). The DNA for the CDR3 is TGTGCCAGCAGCCCAAGAGGGTCGCTAGCGGGCACAGATACGCAGTATTTT. Amino acid sequence: CASSPRGSLAGTDTQYF.

This chain connects TRBV13 to TRBJ2-7, with a tentative D call TRBD2 (6 bases). The CDR3 covers 15 residues. The ends were cut back, 3 bases at V and 0 bases at J, with 12 bases in the middle. Per the germline V gene, CDR1 is PRHDT and CDR2 is FYEKMQ (reference sequence). In DNA form, the CDR3 reads TGTGCCAGCAGCTTCGGGGACTCCAGCTCCTACGAGCAGTACGTC. Its translation: CASSFGDSSSYEQYV.

This chain uses TRBV28 with TRBJ2-5, with D possibly matching TRBD2 (7 bases). V was shortened by 3 bases and J by 4 bases, with 15 bases between the two germline ends. The CDR3 spans 15 residues. Germline V gives CDR1 MDHEN, CDR2 SYDVKM. CDR3 residues: CASSLGGGRRETQYF. The CDR3 nucleotides read TGTGCCAGCAGTTTGGGGGGGGGCCGCCGAGAGACCCAGTACTTC.

The V gene is TRBV2, the J gene TRBJ1-5, with D possibly being TRBD1 (5 bases). CDR1 SNHLY and CDR2 FYNNEI come from the germline V gene. V was shortened by 1 base and J by 0 bases, with 13 bases between the two germline ends. The length of the CDR3 is 17 residues. The CDR3 is CASSEGRAGNSNQPQHF. The CDR3, as DNA: TGTGCCAGCAGTGAAGGAAGGGCAGGGAATAGCAATCAGCCCCAGCATTTT.

The chain links TRBV4-2 to TRBJ1-4; D not certain. CDR3 length: 13 residues. Germline V gene data show CDR1 as LGHNA and CDR2 as YNFKEQ. V dropped 0 bases and J dropped 8 bases, with 7 bases sitting between them. The CDR3 DNA follows: TGTGCCAGCAGCCAAGATCATGAGGAAAAACTGTTTTTT. It yields the protein CASSQDHEEKLFF.

The V call is TRBV7-9, the J call TRBJ1-1; 8 bases align to TRBD1. The CDR3 sequence is 18 residues long. The germline CDR1 and CDR2 sequences are SEHNR and FQNEAQ (reference sequence). Losses at the gene ends were 4 bases for V and 4 bases for J; bases not matched to a gene: 17. CDR3 region: CASSSSYRGMSSSTEAFF. The CDR3, as DNA: TGTGCCAGCAGCTCGTCCTACAGGGGGATGTCGTCAAGCACTGAAGCTTTCTTT.

In this sample, this clone turned up a few times. This chain connects TRBV29-1 to TRBJ1-1, with TRBD1 matching 7 bases. With V trimmed by 6 bases and J by 7 bases, 8 bases remained unmatched. Looked up from germline, CDR1 is SQVTM and CDR2 is ANQGSEA. This CDR3 comprises 12 residues. The CDR3 region is CSVEGQSIEAFF. The CDR3 DNA reads TGCAGCGTGGAGGGACAGAGCATTGAAGCTTTCTTT.

This chain uses TRBV11-2 with TRBJ1-1; possibly TRBD1 for D (5 bases). The V end lost 1 base, the J end lost 6 bases, and 9 bases lay between the germline ends. The CDR3 consists of 13 residues. Germline CDR1 SGHAT, CDR2 FQNNGV. The CDR3 DNA is TGTGCCAGCAGCTTAGCAGTCAGGGCTGAAGCTTTCTTT. Translating gives CASSLAVRAEAFF.

The chain recombines TRBV9 with TRBJ1-2, with D perhaps TRBD1 (5 bases). Between the trimmed V and J ends, which lost 0 bases and 8 bases, there was a span of 20 bases. This CDR3 has 16 residues. Germline V CDR1 and CDR2: SGDLS, YYNGEE. The CDR3 sequence: CASSVAKVWGERGYTF. CDR3 nucleotides: TGTGCCAGCAGCGTAGCTAAGGTTTGGGGGGAGAGAGGCTACACCTTC.

To note about this clone: Its ends do not fully match the called genes, so a read error is possible. The rearrangement links TRBV5-1 to TRBJ1-2; maybe TRBD1 (6 bases). This CDR3 spans 13 amino acids. Per the germline V gene, CDR1 is SGHRS and CDR2 is YFSETQ. CDR3 protein: CASRLDSNYGYTF. The CDR3 region has the DNA TGCGCCAGCAGGTTGGACAGCAACTATGGCTACACCTTC.

As DNA, the CDR3 is TGTGCCAGCAGCCGGACAGGGGCGGATGAAAAACTGTTTTTT. Its protein is CASSRTGADEKLFF. V and J are TRBV5-6 and TRBJ1-4; TRBD1 matches 9 bases. Unmatched junction bases numbered 4, after V lost 4 bases and J lost 6 bases. The CDR3 sequence is 14 residues long. The germline V gene has CDR1 SGHDT and CDR2 YYEEEE.

The CDR3 nucleotides are TGTGCCAGCAGCCACTTCACCGGGACACCTTACGAGCAGTACTTC. Residues: CASSHFTGTPYEQYF. The chain recombines TRBV11-2 with TRBJ2-7, with a weak D call TRBD1 (6 bases). The V gene's germline CDR1 is SGHAT and CDR2 FQNNGV. CDR3 length: 15 residues. The V end was cut by 5 bases, the J end by 4 bases, with 18 bases between.

The V and J genes are TRBV2 and TRBJ1-2, with no clear D. The CDR3 length is 15 residues. The germline V gene encodes CDR1 SNHLY and CDR2 FYNNEI. V lost 8 bases, J lost 1 base, and 17 bases lay in between. As DNA, the CDR3 is TGTGCCAGCTCCATGGAACAGCTAAATAACTATGGCTACACCTTC. This translates into CASSMEQLNNYGYTF.

V usage is TRBV5-1 and J usage is TRBJ2-3; D might be TRBD1 (6 bases). Trimming cost V 2 bases and J 4 bases, with 20 bases left between them. The germline V gene encodes CDR1 SGHRS and CDR2 YFSETQ. The CDR3 extends over 17 amino acids. CDR3 in DNA: TGCGCCAGCAGCTTCTCCCAAGGTGGGGGCTTTCCAGATACGCAGTATTTT. It codes for CASSFSQGGGFPDTQYF.

V and J are TRBV12-3 or TRBV12-4 and TRBJ1-3; TRBD1 is a possible D gene (6 bases). The CDR3 extends over 10 amino acids. V lost 5 bases and J lost 16, with 12 bases in between. The CDR3, as DNA: TGTGCCAGCAGTGACGGACAGATTTATTTT. Translating gives CASSDGQIYF.

This clone has a handful of counts. This chain uses TRBV18 with TRBJ2-1; 11 positions match TRBD1. CDR3 length: 18 amino acids. Germline values: CDR1 KGHSH, CDR2 LQKENI. Losses at the gene ends were 3 bases for V and 7 bases for J; bases not matched to a gene: 14. The CDR3 sequence is CASSPLGTGGLAVNEQFF. As DNA, the CDR3 is TGTGCCAGCTCACCGCTAGGGACAGGGGGACTAGCTGTTAATGAGCAGTTCTTC.

This clone appeared a few times. The chain's CDR3 is CSASLRGWETQYF. The DNA for the CDR3 is TGCAGTGCTAGTCTCAGGGGCTGGGAGACCCAGTACTTC. This chain links TRBV20-1 with TRBJ2-5, with D perhaps TRBD1 (6 bases). Germline V gene sequence: CDR1 DFQATT, CDR2 SNEGSKA (reference sequence). V was trimmed by 3 bases and J by 5 bases, leaving 13 bases between them. CDR3 length: 13 residues.

This chain connects TRBV5-6 to TRBJ1-3; tentatively, D is TRBD1 (5 bases). The CDR3 length is 11 residues. Trimming removed 3 bases at V and 8 bases at J, with 6 bases between. CDR1 is SGHDT, CDR2 YYEEEE, per germline. The CDR3 region is CASSSGDTIYF. The CDR3 DNA reads as TGTGCCAGCAGCTCGGGGGACACCATATATTTT.

The genes are TRBV3-1 (or the pseudogene TRBV3-2) and TRBJ1-1, with D possibly matching TRBD1 (5 bases). V was cut by 0 bases and J by 1 base, with 15 bases left in between. The germline V gene encodes CDR1 LGHDT and CDR2 YNNKEL (reference sequence). The length of the CDR3 is 17 residues. The CDR3 nucleotides are TGTGCCAGCAGCCAAGAGATCTGGACACCAAAGAACACTGAAGCTTTCTTT. It encodes CASSQEIWTPKNTEAFF.

The chain employs TRBV29-1 and TRBJ2-7; D may be TRBD1 (6 bases). Germline assignment: CDR1 SQVTM and CDR2 ANQGSEA. V lost 6 bases, J lost 3 bases, and 9 bases lay in between. The length of the CDR3 is 11 residues. The CDR3 is CSVGTYYEQYF. The CDR3 DNA is TGCAGCGTAGGGACATACTACGAGCAGTACTTC.

This rearrangement joins TRBV29-1 to TRBJ1-1; no firm D call. CDR1 and CDR2 from the germline V gene are SQVTM and ANQGSEA. The CDR3 is 13 amino acids. V was trimmed by 7 bases and J by 1 base, leaving 13 bases between them. The CDR3 protein is CSATRSGNTEAFF. CDR3 sequence (DNA): TGCAGCGCTACTCGTTCAGGGAACACTGAAGCTTTCTTT.

The J gene is TRBJ2-7, the V gene TRBV7-6; the D is unclear. CDR1 and CDR2 from the germline V gene are SGHVS and FNYEAQ. V was clipped by 3 bases and J by 3 bases, with 12 bases between them. This CDR3 is 14 amino acids long. For the CDR3, the DNA is TGTGCCAGCAGCTTTAACTATGAGGTCTACGAGCAGTACTTC. It is translated as CASSFNYEVYEQYF.